Sequencing of this T cell receptor (beta chain) was carried out in a study of blood T cell repertoires in COVID-19. V lost 0 bases and J lost 7; bases outside the gene matches: 8. The CDR3 totals 15 residues. Germline values: CDR1 SGHRS, CDR2 YFSETQ. Using immunoSEQ multiplex PCR, the repertoire was profiled, and TCRdb retains in-frame clones only, with some absent. The sample records about 410,000 clones, 86% being singletons. The sequenced material came from peripheral blood. This chain uses TRBV5-1 with TRBJ2-3; 7 bases line up with TRBD2. The clonotype was recovered from a woman under 40 with active or convalescent COVID-19. The CDR3 DNA follows: TGCGCCAGCAGCTTGGGGGGGACTACTCGACATACGCAGTATTTT. This codes for CASSLGGTTRHTQYF.